This record looks at one T cell receptor beta chain sequence and its context. Its antigen is not known. V shed 5 bases and J 4 bases; nucleotides not matched to a gene: 6. Germline CDR1 is MNHNS and CDR2 is SASEGT. The CDR3 contains 15 residues. Researchers amplified the TCR beta CDR3 regions from RNA transcripts. Researchers ran a first-round RT-PCR on the TCR CDR3 using the HTBI primer set. TCRdb reanalysed the multiplex PCR reads using MiXCR and keeps one entry per CDR3 protein. The sample lists a few hundred thousand distinct CDR3 sequences, around a fifth occurring once. This entry comes from a study of T cells in Graves' hyperthyroidism and ophthalmopathy. Study results and caveats: Most thyroid clonotypes that were expanded above 0.001 also turned up in blood. A model using 13 V-J features told ophthalmopathy apart from stable hyperthyroidism.

The authors obtained PBMCs from over 8.5 ml of fresh peripheral blood. The V and J genes are TRBV6-1 and TRBJ2-1; 9 bases align to TRBD2. The sequence was obtained from an older woman with Graves' ophthalmopathy. The sample taken for sequencing was blood. CDR3 loop: CASSSPAGGYNEQFF. The CDR3 DNA reads TGTGCCAGCAGTTCCCCAGCGGGGGGATACAATGAGCAGTTCTTC.